This T cell receptor (beta chain) was sequenced in a study of cytomegalovirus exposure and HLA in healthy donors. Study observations and caveats: Solely CMV serostatus was available to characterize immune exposure.

As regards this clone: Antigen unknown.

A multiplex PCR was run with 60 Vbeta primers and 13 Jbeta primers. The repertoire was sequenced with immunoSEQ multiplex PCR; TCRdb's copy has only in-frame clones and lacks some. The data hold about 110,000 clones, with around 71% observed a single time. This CDR3 is built from 14 residues. The V end lost 7 bases, the J end lost 2 bases, and 14 bases lay between the germline ends. From germline, CDR1 is SEHNR and CDR2 FQNEAQ (reference sequence). Material: PBMCs. The receptor's source is a boy aged 5-17 years in good health and CMV-seronegative. The chain employs TRBV7-9 and TRBJ1-1, with a weak D call TRBD1 (5 bases). CDR3 DNA: TGTGCCAGCATCCCCCGGGGGAGAAACACTGAAGCTTTCTTT. This translates into CASIPRGRNTEAFF.